The rows below give T cell receptor beta chains drawn from one sample of a study of cytotoxic CD8 clonotypes in ibrutinib-treated CLL. This table comes from immunoSEQ multiplex PCR, and its TCRdb copy is limited to in-frame clones, with some not included. Of some 290,000 clones listed, roughly 80% are singletons. Sequencing used PBMCs, obtained before ibrutinib treatment. These receptors were taken from a human donor with chronic lymphocytic leukemia. Each CDR3 is given with its conserved first and last residue. The D gene is left open where the match is weak. Clone size, where shown, is once, few, many, or a class for clones that have expanded.

J,V,size,D,DNA,CDR3
TRBJ1-1,TRBV7-9,.,.,TGTGCCAGCGGCGGTCTTAAGAACACTGAAGCTTTCTTT,CASGGLKNTEAFF
TRBJ2-7,TRBV27,.,TRBD1,TGTGCCAGCAGTTTATTGGGCGGACAGGCCGCCTACGAGCAGTACTTC,CASSLLGGQAAYEQYF
TRBJ2-7,TRBV5-8,.,TRBD1,TGTGCCAGCAGCTTATGGGACAGACAGTACTTC,CASSLWDRQYF
TRBJ1-5,TRBV4-3,.,.,TGCGCCAGCAGCCAAGAGGTATACGATAGCAATCAGCCCCAGCATTTT,CASSQEVYDSNQPQHF
TRBJ2-7,TRBV11-3,.,.,TGTGCCAGCAGTCAATTAGGGGGAGCCTACGAGCAGTACTTC,CASSQLGGAYEQYF
TRBJ1-1,TRBV28,.,.,TGTGCCAGCACGGACACTGAAGCTTTCTTT,CASTDTEAFF
TRBJ2-2,TRBV7-8,.,TRBD2,TGTGCCAGCAGCTCACCCGGGACTAGCGGGATACCAAACACCGGGGAGCTGTTTTTT,CASSSPGTSGIPNTGELFF
TRBJ2-5,TRBV7-2,few,.,TGTGCCAGCAGCTACTACCACCCAGCGGAAGAGACCCAGTACTTC,CASSYYHPAEETQYF
TRBJ2-7,TRBV13,few,TRBD2,TGTGCCAGCAGCACGACTAGCGGGAGGTACGAGCAGTACTTC,CASSTTSGRYEQYF
TRBJ1-5,TRBV6-5,.,.,TGTGCCAGCAGAAGGGACAACAATCAGCCCCAGCATTTT,CASRRDNNQPQHF
TRBJ1-5,TRBV19,few,TRBD1,TGTGCCAGCCAGGACAGGAATAGCAATCAGCCCCAGCATTTT,CASQDRNSNQPQHF
TRBJ2-3,TRBV7-2,.,.,TGTGCCAGCAGCTCCGGGCCGGTCACAGATACGCAGTATTTT,CASSSGPVTDTQYF
TRBJ2-1,TRBV18,.,.,TGTGCCAGCTCACCTTTAACCAGCTCCTACAATGAGCAGTTCTTC,CASSPLTSSYNEQFF
TRBJ2-6,TRBV5-8,.,TRBD1,TGTGCCAGCAGCCTTTTCCGGGGGACAGGGGGCTTAGGGGCCAACGTCCTGACTTTC,CASSLFRGTGGLGANVLTF
TRBJ1-6,TRBV7-2,.,.,TGTGCCAGCAGCCGGGGTCCCCGTGTAGGGGTAGGATCACCCCTCCACTTT,CASSRGPRVGVGSPLHF
TRBJ1-2,TRBV4-1,.,.,TGCGCCAGCAGCCCCCAAGCTAACTATGGCTACACCTTC,CASSPQANYGYTF
TRBJ2-7,TRBV7-3,.,.,TGTGCCAGCAGCTATCATCCGGGAACCTTCTACGAGCAGTACTTC,CASSYHPGTFYEQYF
TRBJ2-1,TRBV4-1,.,.,TGCGCCAGCAGCCAAGATCCCGAGTACAATGAGCAGTTCTTC,CASSQDPEYNEQFF
TRBJ2-1,TRBV11-2,.,.,TGTGCCAGCAGCTTAGAGGGTCATGAGCAGTTCTTC,CASSLEGHEQFF
TRBJ2-5,TRBV19,.,TRBD2,TGTGCCAGCCGGCCGGGAGGGCAAGAGACCCAGTACTTC,CASRPGGQETQYF
TRBJ2-6,TRBV15,.,TRBD2,TGTGCCACCAGCAGGGGACTAGATGCTGGGGCCAACGTCCTGACTTTC,CATSRGLDAGANVLTF
TRBJ1-1,TRBV4-3,.,.,TGCGCCAGCAGCTTCAGGGAGACCGGCACTGAAGCTTTCTTT,CASSFRETGTEAFF
TRBJ2-1,TRBV13,.,TRBD2,TGTGCCAGCACCATAACGGCTAGCGGGCTTAGCTCCTACAATGAGCAGTTCTTC,CASTITASGLSSYNEQFF
TRBJ2-3,TRBV4-2,.,TRBD1,TGTGCCAGCAGCCCGCGGACAGGCCGCGGCGTGGGAGATACGCAGTATTTT,CASSPRTGRGVGDTQYF
TRBJ1-1,TRBV7-9,.,.,TGTGCCAGCAGTTTGGAGATGATCGCTGAAGCTTTCTTT,CASSLEMIAEAFF
TRBJ2-7,TRBV7-2,.,TRBD2,TGTGCCAGCAGCTTAGTGTCACTAGCGGGATCTTACGAGCAGTACTTC,CASSLVSLAGSYEQYF
TRBJ1-1,TRBV4-2,few,.,TGTGCCAGCAGCCAAGGACGGGGTGAAGCTTTCTTT,CASSQGRGEAFF
TRBJ2-6,TRBV7-2,.,.,TGTGCCAGCAGCTTAGGGTACAGGCCCAGCTCTGGGGCCAACGTCCTGACTTTC,CASSLGYRPSSGANVLTF
TRBJ2-7,TRBV5-6,few,.,TGTGCCAGCAGCTTGAGACAGACCTACGAGCAGTACTTC,CASSLRQTYEQYF
TRBJ1-5,TRBV19,few,.,TGTGCCAGTAGTAGGACCGGGGGTGATCAGCCCCAGCATTTT,CASSRTGGDQPQHF
TRBJ1-2,TRBV10-3,.,.,TGTGCCATCAGTGAGTGGGGCGATGGCTACACCTTC,CAISEWGDGYTF
TRBJ1-5,TRBV2,.,TRBD1,TGTGCCAGCAGTGAAATAGGGGGCTCGGATCAGCCCCAGCATTTT,CASSEIGGSDQPQHF
TRBJ2-1,TRBV5-6,once,.,TGTGCCAGCAGCTTGGCGGATAGGACCTACAATGAGCAGTTCTTC,CASSLADRTYNEQFF
TRBJ2-1,TRBV11-2,.,TRBD1,TGTGCCAGCAGCGTTGGACAGGGGGCTTACAATGAGCAGTTCTTC,CASSVGQGAYNEQFF
TRBJ2-1,TRBV14,.,.,TGTGCCAGCAGCGACATGCGCGAATATGGGGAGCAGTTCTTC,CASSDMREYGEQFF
TRBJ2-2,TRBV6-5,once,TRBD2,TGTGCCAGCAGTTCCGGACTAGCGGGAGTTGTCGGGGAGCTGTTTTTT,CASSSGLAGVVGELFF